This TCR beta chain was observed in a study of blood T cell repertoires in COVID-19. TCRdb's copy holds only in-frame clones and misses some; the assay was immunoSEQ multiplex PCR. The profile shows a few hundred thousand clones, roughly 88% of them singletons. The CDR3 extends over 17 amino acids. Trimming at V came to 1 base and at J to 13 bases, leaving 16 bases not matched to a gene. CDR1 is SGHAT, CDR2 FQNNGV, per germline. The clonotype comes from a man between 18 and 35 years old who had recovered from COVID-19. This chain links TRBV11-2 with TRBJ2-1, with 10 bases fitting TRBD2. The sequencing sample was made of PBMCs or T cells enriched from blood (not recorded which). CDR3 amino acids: CASSLAPGTSVQGGQFF. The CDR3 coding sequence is TGTGCCAGCAGCTTAGCCCCGGGGACTAGCGTCCAGGGGGGACAGTTCTTC.